This T cell receptor beta chain was identified during a study of a mutant IDH1 vaccine in newly diagnosed glioma. Study background: Previous treatment comprised radiotherapy, temozolomide, or both, mostly both.

There are 13 residues in the CDR3. Clones were sequenced by immunoSEQ multiplex PCR, and TCRdb holds only the in-frame ones, with some missing. The sample lists 15,000 or so clones; around four fifths were seen once. The time point: baseline, week 1 (first vaccination visit). As for treatment: pre-vaccination baseline after standard-of-care therapy. This sequence originates from a man in his forties with glioma. This chain uses TRBV12-1 with TRBJ1-1. TRBV12-1 is deemed a pseudogene. Material: PBMCs, obtained from a glioma patient treated with radiotherapy, temozolomide or both. CDR3 loop: CASSRPMNTEAFF. Written as DNA, the CDR3 is TGTGCCAGCAGCCGCCCCATGAACACTGAAGCTTTCTTT.